The 10 T cell receptor beta chains below all came from one sample that was sequenced in a study of blood T cell repertoires in COVID-19 (dated by TCRdb to 2020 to 2021). The method behind the library was the immunoSEQ multiplex PCR assay. This immuneACCESS table, as held by TCRdb, lists in-frame sequences with V and J called but not all clones. Of the missing ones, under half trace to an unresolved V gene in checked studies; the others have no known cause. Counted in this sample were approximately 160,000 clones; about 85% of them appeared once. The ten top clones hold 8% of the sample. Sequencing was done on a sample of PBMCs or T cells enriched from blood (not recorded which). The receptors stem from a woman in her forties or fifties who had recovered from COVID-19.

The CDR3 nucleotides are TGCAGCGTTGATTCGGGGAACACCGGGGAGCTGTTTTTT. It is translated as CSVDSGNTGELFF. The chain has TRBV29-1 and TRBJ2-2; D gene uncertain. The V and J ends lost 3 bases and 1 base respectively, with 6 bases between them. Germline CDR1 and CDR2: SQVTM and ANQGSEA. The CDR3 is 13 amino acids.

The chain recombines TRBV5-5 with TRBJ2-1; 9 nucleotides agree with TRBD1. The CDR3 covers 15 residues. Unmatched junction bases numbered 8, after V lost 3 bases and J lost 7 bases. Germline assignment: CDR1 SGHKS and CDR2 YYEKEE (reference sequence). CDR3: CASSYGQGFRNEQFF. The CDR3 coding sequence is TGTGCCAGCAGCTACGGACAGGGGTTTAGGAATGAGCAGTTCTTC.

The J gene is TRBJ1-4, the V gene TRBV28; D is uncertain. Germline V gene lookup returns CDR1 MDHEN and CDR2 SYDVKM. The CDR3 totals 13 residues. V gave up 6 bases and J gave up 13 bases, with 18 bases separating them. CDR3 loop: CASRITGVGRLFF. CDR3 DNA sequence: TGTGCCAGCAGGATCACCGGAGTGGGGAGACTGTTTTTT.

V usage is TRBV19 and J usage is TRBJ2-7; 10 nucleotides line up with TRBD1. Unmatched junction bases numbered 7, after V lost 8 bases and J lost 3 bases. Germline V gives CDR1 LNHDA, CDR2 SQIVND (reference sequence). The CDR3 loop spans 14 amino acids. The CDR3 here is CASQMTGGIYEQYF. The CDR3 nucleotides are TGTGCCAGTCAAATGACAGGGGGCATCTACGAGCAGTACTTC. The whole variable domain, remainder taken from reference TRBV19 and TRBJ2-7, is DGGITQSPKYLFRKEGQNVTLSCEQNLNHDAMYWYRQDPGQGLRLIYYSQIVNDFQKGDIAEGYSVSREKKESFPLTVTSAQKNPTAFYLCASQMTGGIYEQYFGPGTRLTVT.

The chain uses TRBV3-1 (or the pseudogene TRBV3-2) and TRBJ2-1; 10 nucleotides agree with TRBD2. The CDR3 is 18 amino acids. V lost 6 bases and J lost 1; bases outside the gene matches: 12. Per germline, CDR1 LGHDT and CDR2 YNNKEL (reference sequence). The DNA of the CDR3 is TGTGCCAGCAGTACCAAGAGAGCTAGCGGGGGTTCCTACAATGAGCAGTTCTTC. Residues: CASSTKRASGGSYNEQFF.

The V call is TRBV6-5, the J call TRBJ2-7; 10 bases map to TRBD1. Per the germline V gene, CDR1 is MNHEY and CDR2 is SVGAGI. The CDR3 consists of 15 residues. V lost 2 bases and J lost 5; bases outside the gene matches: 6. The CDR3 nucleotides are TGTGCCAGCAGTTACCGGGGACAGGGGAGCCACGAGCAGTACTTC. Amino acids: CASSYRGQGSHEQYF.

V gene TRBV4-1 combines with J gene TRBJ2-7; D may be TRBD2 (5 bases). The CDR3 loop spans 18 amino acids. The germline V and J ends were trimmed by 0 bases and 6 bases, with 24 bases remaining between them. In germline, CDR1 is MGHRA, CDR2 YSYEKL. The CDR3 protein is CASSQDRGSGNLVREQYF. The CDR3 region has the DNA TGCGCCAGCAGCCAAGACCGTGGGTCCGGGAACCTTGTACGCGAGCAGTACTTC.

This chain links TRBV13 with TRBJ1-2; TRBD1 matches at 9 bases. Unmatched junction bases numbered 0, after V lost 5 bases and J lost 5 bases. CDR1 and CDR2 from the germline V gene are PRHDT and FYEKMQ (reference sequence). The CDR3 length is 12 residues. CDR3 region: CASSGTGYGYTF. The CDR3 DNA follows: TGTGCCAGCAGCGGGACAGGGTATGGCTACACCTTC.

This clone has only one observation. The V gene is TRBV3-1 (or the pseudogene TRBV3-2), the J gene TRBJ1-4; 8 bases match TRBD1. J gave up 13 bases and V 4 bases, and 8 bases lay outside the gene matches. The CDR3 spans 13 residues. CDR1 and CDR2 from the germline V gene are LGHDT and YNNKEL (reference sequence). CDR3 in DNA: TGTGCCAGCAGCCCGAACACAGGGGGTGGACTGTTTTTT. This gives the protein CASSPNTGGGLFF.

Details on this clone: The same CDR3 also results from other DNA sequences found in this sample. V is TRBV3-1 (or the pseudogene TRBV3-2) and J is TRBJ2-1; 8 bases align to TRBD2. V trimming: 1 base; J trimming: 4 bases; junction bases outside the gene matches: 3. The germline CDR1 and CDR2 sequences are LGHDT and YNNKEL (reference sequence). This CDR3 is built from 15 residues. As DNA, the CDR3 is TGTGCCAGCAGCCAAGCGGGAGGGCCTTACAATGAGCAGTTCTTC. The encoded protein is CASSQAGGPYNEQFF.